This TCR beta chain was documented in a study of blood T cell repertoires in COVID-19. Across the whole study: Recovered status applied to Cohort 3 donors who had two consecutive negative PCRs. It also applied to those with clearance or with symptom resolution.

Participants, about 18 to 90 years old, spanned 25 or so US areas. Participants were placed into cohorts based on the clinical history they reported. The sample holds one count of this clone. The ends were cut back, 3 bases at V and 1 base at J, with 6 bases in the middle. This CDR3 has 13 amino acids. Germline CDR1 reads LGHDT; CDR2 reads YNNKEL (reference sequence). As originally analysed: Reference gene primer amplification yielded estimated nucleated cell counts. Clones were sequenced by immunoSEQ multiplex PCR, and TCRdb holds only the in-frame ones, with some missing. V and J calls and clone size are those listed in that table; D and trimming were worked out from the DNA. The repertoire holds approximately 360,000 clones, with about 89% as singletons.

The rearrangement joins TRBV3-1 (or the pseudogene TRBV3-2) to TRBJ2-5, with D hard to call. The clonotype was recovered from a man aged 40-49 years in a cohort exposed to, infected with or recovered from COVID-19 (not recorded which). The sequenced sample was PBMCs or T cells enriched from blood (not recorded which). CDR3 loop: CASSHHSQETQYF. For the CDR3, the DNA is TGTGCCAGCAGCCACCACTCCCAAGAGACCCAGTACTTC.